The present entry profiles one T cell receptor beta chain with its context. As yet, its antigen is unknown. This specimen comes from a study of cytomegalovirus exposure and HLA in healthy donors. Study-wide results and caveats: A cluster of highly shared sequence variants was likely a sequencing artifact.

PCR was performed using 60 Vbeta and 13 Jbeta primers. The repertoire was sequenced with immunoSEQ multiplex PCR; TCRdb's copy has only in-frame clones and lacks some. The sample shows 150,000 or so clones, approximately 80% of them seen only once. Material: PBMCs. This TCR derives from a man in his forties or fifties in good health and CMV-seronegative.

The DNA for the CDR3 is TGCAGTGCCCCGGACAGGGCCGAGCAGTACTTC. It encodes CSAPDRAEQYF. The V call is TRBV20-1, the J call TRBJ2-7, with 8 bases matching TRBD1. The CDR3 contains 11 residues. The trim removed 6 bases at V and 6 bases at J, leaving 4 bases unmatched. Germline CDR1 is DFQATT and CDR2 is SNEGSKA (reference sequence).